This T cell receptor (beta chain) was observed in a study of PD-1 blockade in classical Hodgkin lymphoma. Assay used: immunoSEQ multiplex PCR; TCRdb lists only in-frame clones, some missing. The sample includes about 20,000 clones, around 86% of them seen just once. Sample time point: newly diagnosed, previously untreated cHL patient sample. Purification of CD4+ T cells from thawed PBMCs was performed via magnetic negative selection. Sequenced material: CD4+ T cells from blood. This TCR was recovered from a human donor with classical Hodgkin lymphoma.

CDR3 nucleotide sequence: TGTGCCAGCGGGGTGAGATCCGACGGTGAGCAGTTCTTC. Its translation: CASGVRSDGEQFF. The chain joins TRBV2 to TRBJ2-1; D gene uncertain. CDR1 and CDR2 (germline): SNHLY, FYNNEI. V was clipped by 8 bases and J by 9 bases, with 17 bases between them. The CDR3 extends over 13 amino acids.